The entry below gives a single TCR beta chain sequence along with its context. The data were obtained in a study of blood T cell repertoires in COVID-19. Turning to the study itself: The samples span acute and convalescent COVID-19 from the United States, Italy and Spain.

CDR1 is MNHEY and CDR2 is SVGAGI in the germline V gene. The CDR3 length is 15 residues. Germline trimming cut 0 bases from V and 9 bases from J; bases unmatched to any gene: 5. TCRdb's copy holds only in-frame clones and misses some; the assay was immunoSEQ multiplex PCR. The sample consists of 390,000 or so clones, around 92% of them appearing once. This chain connects TRBV6-5 to TRBJ1-6, with 7 bases identical to TRBD1. This sequence originates from a woman in her twenties or thirties with COVID-19, enrolled during active disease. Source material: peripheral blood. CDR3 sequence (DNA): TGTGCCAGCAGTTACTCTTGGGACAGCCGTTCACCCCTCCACTTT. It translates to CASSYSWDSRSPLHF.